The rows below give T cell receptor beta chains drawn from one sample of a study of blood T cell repertoires in COVID-19. Libraries were prepared by immunoSEQ multiplex PCR; TCRdb keeps only in-frame clonotypes and omits some of them. The sample has about 110,000 clones, 84% seen once. Material: peripheral blood. The receptors derive from a woman between 45 and 65 years old with acute or convalescent COVID-19. CDR3s include the opening cysteine and the closing phenylalanine or tryptophan. The order of the fields is clone size, J gene, V gene, CDR3 protein. Only part of the rows carry a size: once, few, many, or a class if the clone is expanded.

.,TRBJ2-7,TRBV11-2,CASLFSGGYEQYF
.,TRBJ2-1,TRBV12-3/TRBV12-4,CASSFPEEQFF
once,TRBJ1-3,TRBV6-5,CASGQALYSGNTIYF
.,TRBJ1-1,TRBV2,CASSEGPGMYTEAFF
few,TRBJ2-3,TRBV4-1,CASSQHGQSTDTQYF
.,TRBJ2-3,TRBV9,CASSRSGGAADTQYF
.,TRBJ2-7,TRBV5-6,CASSSQGFISPYEQYF
few,TRBJ1-3,TRBV9,CASSRRAGALSGNTIYF
.,TRBJ1-2,TRBV4-2,CASSQDPQGGDGYTF
.,TRBJ1-1,TRBV11-3,CASSPGSSRGRTEAFF
.,TRBJ2-5,TRBV6-2/TRBV6-3,CASSVSGDKETQYF
few,TRBJ2-5,TRBV5-6,CASSWGGTETQYF
.,TRBJ2-3,TRBV3-1/TRBV3-2,CASSQSGDTQYF
.,TRBJ1-2,TRBV5-1,CASSFDGLGSYGYTF
once,TRBJ2-1,TRBV6-2/TRBV6-3,CASSYSLAGHNEQFF
.,TRBJ1-2,TRBV19,CASSADSYGYTF
.,TRBJ1-5,TRBV5-8,CASSLAQNQPQHF
.,TRBJ2-7,TRBV15,CATSSPGQGAYEQYF
once,TRBJ1-1,TRBV7-9,CASSLKEANTEAFF
.,TRBJ1-2,TRBV9,CASSVGQGANGYTF
.,TRBJ2-1,TRBV28,CASNTAPSSYNEQFF
once,TRBJ2-2,TRBV10-3,CASGAGNTGELFF
.,TRBJ1-2,TRBV12-3/TRBV12-4,CASTTFGQYGYTF
.,TRBJ1-4,TRBV6-5,CASRTGEVSKLFF
few,TRBJ1-2,TRBV12-3/TRBV12-4,CASRLQGGYGYTF
.,TRBJ1-1,TRBV5-1,CASRPDSATEAFF
.,TRBJ2-1,TRBV10-3,CAISEIQGRDEQFF
once,TRBJ1-2,TRBV5-1,CASSLGWSGRNNAANTF
.,TRBJ1-2,TRBV12-3/TRBV12-4,CASSWHREGYTF
.,TRBJ1-5,TRBV7-8,CASSLVGGLSRQPQHF
once,TRBJ2-3,TRBV10-3,CASRPTQAGTDTQYF
.,TRBJ2-7,TRBV18,CASSPRKTYEQYF
.,TRBJ1-2,TRBV2,CASSSVPYGYTF
.,TRBJ1-2,TRBV2,CASSQTGFNGYTF
.,TRBJ2-7,TRBV5-6,CASSPRDSYYEQYF
.,TRBJ2-1,TRBV10-3,CAISVQGLNEQFF
.,TRBJ1-4,TRBV2,CASRLEIVEKLFF
.,TRBJ1-6,TRBV7-6,CASSPSGGQGRSPLHF
.,TRBJ2-2,TRBV11-2,CASSLDRTGGITGELFF
.,TRBJ1-6,TRBV3-1/TRBV3-2,CASSQRDSPLHF
.,TRBJ2-5,TRBV7-2,CASSPRGAGEETQYF
.,TRBJ1-1,TRBV29-1,CSGKGQRNTEAFF
.,TRBJ1-1,TRBV10-3,CAISVVEVSTEAFF
.,TRBJ2-3,TRBV3-1/TRBV3-2,CASSPTSGGATDTQYF
.,TRBJ2-3,TRBV5-1,CASSVDRVGTDTQYF
.,TRBJ2-1,TRBV5-1,CASSLTGVSYNEQFF
.,TRBJ1-1,TRBV12-5,CASGLGGSNTEAFF
.,TRBJ1-5,TRBV6-5,CASSFFRGHSNQPQHF
.,TRBJ1-6,TRBV5-1,CASSLKPATAEVNSPLHF
once,TRBJ1-3,TRBV24-1,CATSDPPVGGGNTIYF
.,TRBJ1-6,TRBV9,CASSVNTGNSPLHF
.,TRBJ2-3,TRBV7-3,CASSLGSYSTDTQYF
.,TRBJ1-2,TRBV6-5,CASRRTIDYGYTF